This TCR beta chain stems from a study of CD8 T cells in Susac syndrome. The study sequenced TCR beta in blood CD8+ and CD4+ T cells. Relapsing-remitting disease, either stable or active, was present in the multiple sclerosis controls, who were treatment-naive patients. TEMRA cells were enriched by FACS, and CD4+ and CD8+ T cells were negatively isolated. When the RNA was reverse transcribed, random hexamers were used with an input of roughly 0.45 to 1 ug. Amplification of TCR beta CDR3 was carried out by immunoSEQ multiplex PCR, which covered 54 Vbeta and 13 Jbeta segments. TCRdb reanalysed the immunoSEQ multiplex PCR reads using MiXCR and keeps one entry per CDR3 protein. The table shows about 290,000 distinct CDR3 sequences, with approximately 89% occurring only once. Sequencing was carried out using CD8+ T cells from PBMCs. The clonotype comes from a human donor with multiple sclerosis.

The CDR3 protein is CASSPPGEWDGYTF. The CDR3 DNA reads as TGTGCCAGCTCACCACCAGGGGAATGGGATGGCTACACCTTC. The V and J genes are TRBV18 and TRBJ1-2, with D perhaps TRBD1 (5 bases). Germline CDR1 reads KGHSH; CDR2 reads LQKENI. Trimming took off 0 bases at V and 6 bases at J, with 11 bases between the two ends. This CDR3 has 14 amino acids. The full variable domain, rest sourced from reference TRBV18 and TRBJ1-2, is NAGVMQNPRHLVRRRGQEARLRCSPMKGHSHVYWYRQLPEEGLKFMVYLQKENIIDESGMPKERFSAEFPKEGPSILRIQQVVRGDSAAYFCASSPPGEWDGYTFGSGTRLTVV.